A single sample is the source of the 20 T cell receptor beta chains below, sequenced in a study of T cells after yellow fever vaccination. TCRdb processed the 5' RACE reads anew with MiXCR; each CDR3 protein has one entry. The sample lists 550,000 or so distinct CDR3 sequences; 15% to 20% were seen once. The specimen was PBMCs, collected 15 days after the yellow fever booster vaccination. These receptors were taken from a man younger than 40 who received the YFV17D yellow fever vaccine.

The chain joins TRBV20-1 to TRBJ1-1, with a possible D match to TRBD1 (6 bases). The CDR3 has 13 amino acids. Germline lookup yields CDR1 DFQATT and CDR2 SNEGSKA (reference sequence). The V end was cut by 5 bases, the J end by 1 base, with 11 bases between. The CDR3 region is CSAQDSENTEAFF. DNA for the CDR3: TGCAGTGCTCAGGACAGCGAGAACACTGAAGCTTTCTTT.

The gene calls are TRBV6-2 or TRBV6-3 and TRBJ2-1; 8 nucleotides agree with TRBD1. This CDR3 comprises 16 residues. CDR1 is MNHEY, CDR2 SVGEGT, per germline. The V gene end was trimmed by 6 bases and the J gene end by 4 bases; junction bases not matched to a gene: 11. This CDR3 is CASSRPRDRQYNEQFF. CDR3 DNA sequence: TGTGCCAGCAGCAGGCCCCGGGACAGGCAATACAATGAGCAGTTCTTC.

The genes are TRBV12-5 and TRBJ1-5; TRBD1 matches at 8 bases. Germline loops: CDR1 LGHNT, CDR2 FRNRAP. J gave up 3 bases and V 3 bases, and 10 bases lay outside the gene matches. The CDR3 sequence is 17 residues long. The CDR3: CASGFTKDRVDNQPQHF. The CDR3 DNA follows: TGTGCTAGTGGTTTCACAAAGGACAGGGTCGACAATCAGCCCCAGCATTTT. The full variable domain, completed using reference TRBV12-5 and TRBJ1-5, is DARVTQTPRHKVTEMGQEVTMRCQPILGHNTVFWYRQTMMQGLELLAYFRNRAPLDDSGMPKDRFSAEMPDATLATLKIQPSEPRDSAVYFCASGFTKDRVDNQPQHFGDGTRLSIL.

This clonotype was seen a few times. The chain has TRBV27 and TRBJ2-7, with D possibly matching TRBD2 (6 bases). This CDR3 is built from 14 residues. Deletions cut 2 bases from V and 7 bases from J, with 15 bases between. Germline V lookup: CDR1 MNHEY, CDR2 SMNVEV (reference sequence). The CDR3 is CASSLRRLGKEQYF. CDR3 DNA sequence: TGTGCCAGCAGTTTAAGGCGACTAGGAAAAGAGCAGTACTTC.

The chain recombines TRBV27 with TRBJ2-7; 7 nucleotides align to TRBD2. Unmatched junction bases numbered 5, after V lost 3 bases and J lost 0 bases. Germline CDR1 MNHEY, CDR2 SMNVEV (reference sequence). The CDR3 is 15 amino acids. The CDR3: CASSLSGLVSYEQYF. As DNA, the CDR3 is TGTGCCAGCAGTTTGTCTGGACTAGTCTCCTACGAGCAGTACTTC.

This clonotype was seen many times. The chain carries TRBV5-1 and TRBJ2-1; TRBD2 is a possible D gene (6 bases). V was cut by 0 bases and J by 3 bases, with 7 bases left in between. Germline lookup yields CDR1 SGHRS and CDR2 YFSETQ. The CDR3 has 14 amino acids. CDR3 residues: CASSLAGVYNEQFF. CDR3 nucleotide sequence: TGCGCCAGCAGCTTGGCGGGAGTCTACAATGAGCAGTTCTTC.

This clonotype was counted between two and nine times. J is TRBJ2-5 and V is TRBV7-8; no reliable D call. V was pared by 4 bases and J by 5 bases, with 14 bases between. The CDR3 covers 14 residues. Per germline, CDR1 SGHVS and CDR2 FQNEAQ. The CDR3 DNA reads TGTGCCAGCAGCTCTGGAAAGGCGTGGGAGACCCAGTACTTC. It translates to CASSSGKAWETQYF. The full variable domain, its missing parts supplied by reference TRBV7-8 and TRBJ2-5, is GAGVSQSPRYKVAKRGQDVALRCDPISGHVSLFWYQQALGQGPEFLTYFQNEAQLDKSGLPSDRFFAERPEGSVSTLKIQRTQQEDSAVYLCASSSGKAWETQYFGPGTRLLVL.

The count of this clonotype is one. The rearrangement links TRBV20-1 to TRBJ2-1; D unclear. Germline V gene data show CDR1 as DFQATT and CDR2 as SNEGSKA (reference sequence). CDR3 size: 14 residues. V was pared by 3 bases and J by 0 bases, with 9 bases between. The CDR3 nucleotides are TGCAGTGCTAGTACCCCCAGCTCCTACAATGAGCAGTTCTTC. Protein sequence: CSASTPSSYNEQFF.

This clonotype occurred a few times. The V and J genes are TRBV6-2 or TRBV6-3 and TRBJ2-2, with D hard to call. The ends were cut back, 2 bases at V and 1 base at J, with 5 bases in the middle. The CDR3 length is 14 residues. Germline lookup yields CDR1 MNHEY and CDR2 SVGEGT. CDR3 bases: TGTGCCAGCAGTTACGTGCAGAACACCGGGGAGCTGTTTTTT. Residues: CASSYVQNTGELFF.

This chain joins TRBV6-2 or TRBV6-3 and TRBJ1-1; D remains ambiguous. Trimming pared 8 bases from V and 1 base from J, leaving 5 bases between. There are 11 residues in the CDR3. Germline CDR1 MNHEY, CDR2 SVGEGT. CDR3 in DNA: TGTGCCAGCGGGGAGAACACTGAAGCTTTCTTT. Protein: CASGENTEAFF.

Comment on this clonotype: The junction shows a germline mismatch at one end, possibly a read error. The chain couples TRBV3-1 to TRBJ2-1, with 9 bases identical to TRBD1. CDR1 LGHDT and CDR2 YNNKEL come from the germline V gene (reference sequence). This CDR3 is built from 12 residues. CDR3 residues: CASSAGGTGLLF. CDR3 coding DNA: TGTGCCAGCAGCGCAGGAGGGACAGGGTTGCTCTTC.

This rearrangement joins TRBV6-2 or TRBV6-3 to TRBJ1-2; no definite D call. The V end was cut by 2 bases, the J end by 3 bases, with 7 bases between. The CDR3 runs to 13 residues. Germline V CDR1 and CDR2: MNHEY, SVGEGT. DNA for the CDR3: TGTGCCAGCAGTTACCGGATGGACTATGGCTACACCTTC. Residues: CASSYRMDYGYTF.

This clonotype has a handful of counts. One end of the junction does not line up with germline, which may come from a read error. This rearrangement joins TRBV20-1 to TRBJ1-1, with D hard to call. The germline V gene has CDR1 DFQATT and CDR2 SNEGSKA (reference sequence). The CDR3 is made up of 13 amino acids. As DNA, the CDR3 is TGCAGTGCGAGAGACCAGGCGAGGGTGGAAGCTTTCTTT. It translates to CSARDQARVEAFF.

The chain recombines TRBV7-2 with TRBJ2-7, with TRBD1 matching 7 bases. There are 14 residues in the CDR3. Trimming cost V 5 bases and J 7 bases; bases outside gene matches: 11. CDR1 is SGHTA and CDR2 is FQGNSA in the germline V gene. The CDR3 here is CASSVGQVRWEQYF. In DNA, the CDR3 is TGTGCCAGCAGCGTCGGACAGGTCCGTTGGGAGCAGTACTTC.

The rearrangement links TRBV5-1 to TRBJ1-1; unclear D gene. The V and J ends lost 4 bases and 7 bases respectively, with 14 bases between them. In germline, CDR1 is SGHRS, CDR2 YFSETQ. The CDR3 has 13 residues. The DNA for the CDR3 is TGCGCCAGCAGCCCTCGAGAGGGTGTTGAAGCTTTCTTT. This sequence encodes CASSPREGVEAFF. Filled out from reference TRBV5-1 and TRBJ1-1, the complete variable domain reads KAGVTQTPRYLIKTRGQQVTLSCSPISGHRSVSWYQQTPGQGLQFLFEYFSETQRNKGNFPGRFSGRQFSNSRSEMNVSTLELGDSALYLCASSPREGVEAFFGQGTRLTVV.

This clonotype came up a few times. CDR3 in amino acids: CASSILRGSEQYF. CDR3 coding DNA: TGTGCCAGCAGCATACTCCGGGGCTCCGAGCAGTACTTC. The genes are TRBV7-2 and TRBJ2-7; D possibly uses TRBD1 or TRBD2 (5 bases each). V shed 5 bases and J shed 6 bases, with 14 bases lying between them. The CDR3 spans 13 residues. Germline CDR1 is SGHTA and CDR2 is FQGNSA. Complete variable domain (other parts from reference TRBV7-2 and TRBJ2-7): GAGVSQSPSNKVTEKGKDVELRCDPISGHTALYWYRQSLGQGLEFLIYFQGNSAPDKSGLPSDRFSAERTGGSVSTLTIQRTQQEDSAVYLCASSILRGSEQYFGPGTRLTVT.

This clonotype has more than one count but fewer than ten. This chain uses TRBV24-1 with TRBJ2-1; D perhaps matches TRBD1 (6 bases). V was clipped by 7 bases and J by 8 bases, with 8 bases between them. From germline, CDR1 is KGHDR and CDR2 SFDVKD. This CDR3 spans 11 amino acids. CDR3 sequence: CATRQGYEQFF. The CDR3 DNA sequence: TGTGCCACCAGACAGGGCTATGAGCAGTTCTTC.

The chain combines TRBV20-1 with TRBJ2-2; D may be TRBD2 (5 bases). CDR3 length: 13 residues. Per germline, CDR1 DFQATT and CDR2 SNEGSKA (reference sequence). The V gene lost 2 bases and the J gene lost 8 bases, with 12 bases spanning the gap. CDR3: CSARKSGKGELFF. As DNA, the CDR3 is TGCAGTGCTAGAAAGAGCGGAAAGGGGGAGCTGTTTTTT.

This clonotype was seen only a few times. The DNA of the CDR3 is TGTGCCAGCAGAAATAGAGCAGGGGTTTGGGAGACCCAGTACTTC. Protein sequence: CASRNRAGVWETQYF. The rearrangement links TRBV5-5 to TRBJ2-5; possibly TRBD1 for D (6 bases). The CDR3 length is 15 residues. Germline V gene lookup returns CDR1 SGHKS and CDR2 YYEKEE (reference sequence). V was clipped by 5 bases and J by 5 bases, with 19 bases between them. Combining the CDR3 with reference TRBV5-5 and TRBJ2-5 gives the whole variable domain DAGVTQSPTHLIKTRGQQVTLRCSPISGHKSVSWYQQVLGQGPQFIFQYYEKEERGRGNFPDRFSARQFPNYSSELNVNALLLGDSALYLCASRNRAGVWETQYFGPGTRLLVL.

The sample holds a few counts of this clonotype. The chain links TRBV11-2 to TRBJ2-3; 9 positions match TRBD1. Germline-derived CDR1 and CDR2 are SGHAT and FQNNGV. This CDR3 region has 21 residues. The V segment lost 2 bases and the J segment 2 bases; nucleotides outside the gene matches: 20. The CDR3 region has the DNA TGTGCCAGCAGCTTACGGCCCGAGCTAAATCCCGGGACAGGGATCACAGATACGCAGTATTTT. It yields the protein CASSLRPELNPGTGITDTQYF.